One sample yielded the 9 T cell receptor beta chains listed below, sequenced in a study of cytomegalovirus exposure and HLA in healthy donors. The PCR made use of 60 Vbeta and 13 Jbeta primers. Repertoires were generated with immunoSEQ multiplex PCR, while TCRdb's copy carries only in-frame clones and drops some. The sample lists 140,000 or so clones, approximately 67% occurring once. What was sequenced was PBMCs. The receptors here all came from a woman aged 55-75 years in good health and CMV-seronegative.

The V call is TRBV7-2, the J call TRBJ2-7, with unresolved D. CDR1 and CDR2 (germline): SGHTA, FQGNSA. The CDR3 length is 15 residues. V was cut by 1 base and J by 3 bases, with 13 bases left in between. The CDR3 protein is CASSLVSEVHYEQYF. CDR3 DNA sequence: TGTGCCAGCAGCTTAGTATCAGAGGTCCACTACGAGCAGTACTTC.

The chain has TRBV4-3 and TRBJ1-5; TRBD1 agrees at 7 bases. The germline V gene has CDR1 LGHNA and CDR2 YSLEER. The CDR3 has 18 amino acids. With V trimmed by 0 bases and J by 4 bases, 12 bases remained unmatched. CDR3 sequence reads: CASSQDLGGAGLNQPQHF. In nucleotides, the CDR3 is TGCGCCAGCAGCCAAGATTTAGGGGGCGCCGGCCTTAATCAGCCCCAGCATTTT.

The genes are TRBV7-6 and TRBJ2-1; 14 nucleotides align to TRBD2. V dropped 4 bases and J dropped 3; count of bases not matched to a gene: 8. CDR3 size: 18 residues. CDR1 is SGHVS and CDR2 is FNYEAQ in the germline V gene. CDR3: CASSSLGLAGGFYNEQFF. The CDR3 bases are TGTGCCAGCAGCTCACTCGGACTAGCGGGGGGCTTCTACAATGAGCAGTTCTTC.

The gene calls are TRBV2 and TRBJ2-2; D possibly corresponds to TRBD2 (5 bases). The CDR3 consists of 13 residues. V gave up 7 bases and J gave up 7 bases, with 13 bases separating them. The germline V gene has CDR1 SNHLY and CDR2 FYNNEI. The CDR3 DNA reads as TGTGCCAGCACCACTCGGAGGTTCGGGGAGCTGTTTTTT. Protein: CASTTRRFGELFF.

The chain joins TRBV5-1 to TRBJ1-1; D unclear. Germline assignment: CDR1 SGHRS and CDR2 YFSETQ. There are 14 residues in the CDR3. V lost 7 bases and J 2 bases, leaving 15 bases between the germline ends. CDR3: CASRLPRPNTEAFF. In DNA form, the CDR3 reads TGCGCCAGCCGACTCCCGAGGCCCAACACTGAAGCTTTCTTT.

The table lists this clone with a few counts. CDR3 sequence: CASRLYRGTNEKLFF. CDR3 sequence (DNA): TGTGCAAGTCGCTTATACAGGGGAACTAATGAAAAACTGTTTTTT. This sequence joins TRBV12-2 and TRBJ1-4; the table's TRBD1 call for D was not verified on the DNA. TRBV12-2 is assigned pseudogene status. The CDR3 length is 15 residues.

This clone was seen more than once but under ten times. The chain employs TRBV7-9 and TRBJ2-3; TRBD2 aligns across 13 bases. The junction had 4 bases not matched to a gene; V was cut back by 4 bases and J by 0 bases. This CDR3 has 17 residues. Germline-derived CDR1 and CDR2 are SEHNR and FQNEAQ (reference sequence). The CDR3 here is CASSSRTSGGSTDTQYF. The DNA of the CDR3 is TGTGCCAGCAGCTCCAGGACTAGCGGGGGCAGCACAGATACGCAGTATTTT.

This clone was observed a single time. This rearrangement joins TRBV19 to TRBJ1-1; D is ambiguous. The CDR3 has 13 amino acids. V was shortened by 5 bases and J by 5 bases, with 12 bases between the two germline ends. Germline values: CDR1 LNHDA, CDR2 SQIVND (reference sequence). CDR3 nucleotide sequence: TGTGCCAGTAGTCTGGGGAGTGGGACTGAAGCTTTCTTT. Translated, it gives CASSLGSGTEAFF.

This clone came up once. The chain carries TRBV5-1 and TRBJ1-1; maybe TRBD1 (5 bases). The CDR3 is made up of 17 amino acids. With 0 bases removed from V and 3 bases from J, the gap between germline ends came to 18 bases. Germline assignment: CDR1 SGHRS and CDR2 YFSETQ. The CDR3 DNA follows: TGCGCCAGCAGCTTGGGCCGGACAACTTTAGGGGACACTGAAGCTTTCTTT. Encoded protein: CASSLGRTTLGDTEAFF. The whole variable domain, remainder taken from reference TRBV5-1 and TRBJ1-1, is KAGVTQTPRYLIKTRGQQVTLSCSPISGHRSVSWYQQTPGQGLQFLFEYFSETQRNKGNFPGRFSGRQFSNSRSEMNVSTLELGDSALYLCASSLGRTTLGDTEAFFGQGTRLTVV.